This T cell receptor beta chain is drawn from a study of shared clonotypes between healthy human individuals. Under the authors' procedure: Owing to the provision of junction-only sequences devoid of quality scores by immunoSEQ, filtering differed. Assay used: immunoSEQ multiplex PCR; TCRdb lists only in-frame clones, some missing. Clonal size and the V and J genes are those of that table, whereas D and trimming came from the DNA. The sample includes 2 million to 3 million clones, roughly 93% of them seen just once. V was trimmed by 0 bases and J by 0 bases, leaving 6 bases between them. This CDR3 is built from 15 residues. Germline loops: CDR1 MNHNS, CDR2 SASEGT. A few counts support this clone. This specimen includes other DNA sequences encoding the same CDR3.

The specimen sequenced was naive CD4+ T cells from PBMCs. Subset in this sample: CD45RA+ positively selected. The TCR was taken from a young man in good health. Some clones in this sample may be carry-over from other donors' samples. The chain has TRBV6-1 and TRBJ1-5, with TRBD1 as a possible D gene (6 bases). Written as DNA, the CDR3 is TGTGCCAGCAGTGAAGCGGGACATAGCAATCAGCCCCAGCATTTT. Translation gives CASSEAGHSNQPQHF.